Following are 8 T cell receptor beta chains from one sample sequenced in a study of neurological immune-mediated disorders. TCRdb recomputed calls from the 5' RACE reads with MiXCR, one row per CDR3 protein. The sample carries 40,000 or so distinct CDR3 sequences, 3% to 3.5% recorded once. Time point described: longitudinal time-point 1 (baseline). Sequenced sample: PBMCs. Receptors were obtained from an older woman with multiple sclerosis.

This clonotype was observed at least ten times. V usage is TRBV12-3 or TRBV12-4 and J usage is TRBJ2-3; TRBD2 aligns across 10 bases. This CDR3 has 16 residues. J lost 2 bases, V lost 5 bases, and 7 bases had no gene match. CDR3 sequence: CASSPSGLAITDTQYF. CDR3 nucleotides: TGTGCCAGCAGTCCCTCGGGACTAGCGATCACAGATACGCAGTATTTT.

V is TRBV29-1 and J is TRBJ1-1; the D gene is possibly TRBD1 (5 bases). This CDR3 contains 11 residues. Germline CDR1 SQVTM, CDR2 ANQGSEA. Trimming shortened V by 7 bases and J by 8 bases, and 14 bases separated the two germline ends. CDR3 in DNA: TGCAGCGCTGCGATGGGGCTGGAAGCTTTCTTT. Translating it yields CSAAMGLEAFF.

The rearrangement joins TRBV5-1 to TRBJ2-7; 7 bases are a match to TRBD1. The junction had 15 bases not matched to a gene; V was cut back by 4 bases and J by 5 bases. This CDR3 contains 16 residues. CDR1 and CDR2 from the germline V gene are SGHRS and YFSETQ. The CDR3 region is CASSTYRGKGYDEQYF. The CDR3 region has the DNA TGCGCCAGCAGCACCTACAGGGGAAAGGGTTACGACGAGCAGTACTTC.

This clonotype appeared many times. V is TRBV12-3 or TRBV12-4 and J is TRBJ2-7; a possible D gene is TRBD2 (6 bases). The V gene lost 5 bases and the J gene lost 4 bases, with 15 bases spanning the gap. The CDR3 covers 14 residues. The CDR3 protein is CASSGRTLIYEQYF. The CDR3 coding sequence is TGTGCCAGCAGTGGGAGGACACTTATTTACGAGCAGTACTTC.

This clonotype appeared a single time. One junction end does not reproduce the germline sequence, and a read error may be involved. This chain connects TRBV18 to TRBJ2-5, with 11 bases identical to TRBD2. This CDR3 spans 16 amino acids. The germline V gene encodes CDR1 KGHSH and CDR2 LQKENI. The DNA for the CDR3 is TGTGCCAGCTCACCACAGAGTACTAGCGGGGGAGAGGCCCAGTACTTC. It encodes CASSPQSTSGGEAQYF.

This clonotype was counted many times. The chain carries TRBV7-8 and TRBJ2-2; D perhaps matches TRBD2 (7 bases). Per the germline V gene, CDR1 is SGHVS and CDR2 is FQNEAQ. There are 16 residues in the CDR3. V lost 1 base to trimming and J lost 5 bases, with 14 bases between them. The CDR3 is CASSLVGGGGTGELFF. CDR3 bases: TGTGCCAGCAGCTTAGTCGGAGGGGGGGGAACCGGGGAGCTGTTTTTT.

Many counts were recorded for this clonotype. The CDR3 here is CASSGTGALGNQPQHF. The DNA of the CDR3 is TGTGCCAGCAGTGGAACCGGGGCCTTGGGCAATCAGCCCCAGCATTTT. V and J are TRBV25-1 and TRBJ1-5, with D possibly TRBD1 on 5 matching bases. The V end lost 4 bases, the J end lost 2 bases, and 15 bases lay between the germline ends. The length of the CDR3 is 16 residues. Germline V CDR1 and CDR2: MGHDK, SYGVNS.

This clonotype was detected many times. This chain joins TRBV7-8 and TRBJ1-1; D may be TRBD1 (5 bases). The CDR3 runs to 15 residues. Germline CDR1 reads SGHVS; CDR2 reads FQNEAQ. V was shortened by 0 bases and J by 0 bases, with 8 bases between the two germline ends. The CDR3: CASSLALGLNTEAFF. CDR3 DNA sequence: TGTGCCAGCAGCTTAGCGCTGGGGCTGAACACTGAAGCTTTCTTT.